These T cell receptor beta chains were read from a single sample in a study of T cell repertoires in cytomegalovirus infection. Via MiXCR, TCRdb re-called the reads, giving one row per CDR3 protein. In the table there are 830,000 or so distinct CDR3 sequences, over 25% of which are singletons. These receptors have no known antigen. The material was cultured CD8+ T cells from PBMCs, obtained from culture after CMV antigen stimulation. All receptors derive from a human donor in good health (CMV status not recorded). Some clones in this sample may be carry-over from other donors' samples. Each CDR3 is given with its conserved first and last residue. Each record gives: D gene, V gene, CDR3 protein. The D gene is left open where the match is weak.

TRBD1	TRBV27	CASSSYTGGNEQFF
-	TRBV6-1	CASSEPRWRTEAFF
-	TRBV9	CASSVATRSNEQFF
TRBD1	TRBV7-6	CASREQGIMNTEAFF
-	TRBV19	CASSLVTDYNYGYTF
-	TRBV6-1	CASSSNGDEQFF
TRBD1	TRBV6-5	CASRPWTGKNEKLFF
-	TRBV7-9	CASSLKHRLYNEQFF
TRBD1	TRBV7-9	CASSLRQGFEKLFF
-	TRBV6-8	CASSVGFGYTF
TRBD2	TRBV11-2	CASSSSERGADNEQFF
TRBD1	TRBV28	CASSRTGTGMYEQFF
-	TRBV6-5	CASRSGRGELFF
-	TRBV19	CASSDPLLEQFF
-	TRBV19	CASSGPTNYGYTF
-	TRBV27	CASSLGGGLCGYTF
-	TRBV23-1	CASRPVLSRETQYF
-	TRBV5-4	CASSLAGVSFGAHNEQFF
-	TRBV7-6	CASSEGGGSDNYGYTF